One and the same sample provided the 12 T cell receptor beta chains below, sequenced in a study of CD8 T cells in ankylosing spondylitis. Study-level results: Eight highly homologous variants made up a TCR beta motif, and this motif appeared characteristic of ankylosing spondylitis blood.

TCRdb itself ran the 5' RACE reads through MiXCR, one entry per CDR3 protein. The sample includes 750,000 to 850,000 distinct CDR3 sequences, approximately 10% seen only once; the top ten take approximately 0.46%. No antigen has been identified for these receptors. The sample comprised blood, either unsorted or a sorted T cell fraction (not recorded which). The receptors shown here come from a male donor with ankylosing spondylitis.

The V and J genes are TRBV18 and TRBJ2-2, with 10 bases fitting TRBD1. CDR1 and CDR2 from the germline V gene are KGHSH and LQKENI. V gave up 3 bases and J gave up 5 bases; unmatched junction bases: 6. CDR3 size: 16 residues. The CDR3 region is CASSPAGQGRTGELFF. Here the CDR3 DNA reads TGTGCCAGCTCACCGGCGGGACAGGGGCGAACCGGGGAGCTGTTTTTT.

This clonotype was observed a few times. The chain recombines TRBV10-3 with TRBJ2-1; D is possibly TRBD2 (7 bases). Trimming took off 10 bases at V and 4 bases at J, with 17 bases between the two ends. Germline-derived CDR1 and CDR2 are ENHRY and SYGVKD. The CDR3 extends over 14 amino acids. CDR3 residues: CATHRTAGYNEQFF. The CDR3 coding sequence is TGTGCCACCCACCGGACAGCGGGATACAATGAGCAGTTCTTC.

This rearrangement joins TRBV7-8 to TRBJ2-3; 9 nucleotides agree with TRBD2. The trim removed 5 bases at V and 4 bases at J, leaving 13 bases unmatched. The germline V gene has CDR1 SGHVS and CDR2 FQNEAQ. This CDR3 contains 17 residues. In DNA form, the CDR3 reads TGTGCCAGCAGCCCCCCAGGGGCTAGCGGGGTTGCAGATACGCAGTATTTT. Protein: CASSPPGASGVADTQYF.

The genes are TRBV6-2 or TRBV6-3 and TRBJ2-3; D is uncertain. CDR1 MNHEY and CDR2 SVGEGT come from the germline V gene. Trimming stripped 4 bases from V and 7 bases from J, with 24 bases between. CDR3 length: 17 amino acids. CDR3 sequence: CASSSTRPRASTYTQYF. The CDR3 nucleotides are TGTGCCAGCAGTTCCACTCGCCCCCGGGCCTCTACGTATACGCAGTATTTT.

J is TRBJ1-1 and V is TRBV6-5; 10 positions match TRBD1. The CDR3 is made up of 15 amino acids. V trimming: 2 bases; J trimming: 4 bases; junction bases outside the gene matches: 4. The germline gives CDR1 MNHEY, CDR2 SVGAGI. The CDR3 here is CASSYGDRGGTEAFF. CDR3 in DNA: TGTGCCAGCAGTTACGGGGACAGGGGAGGCACTGAAGCTTTCTTT.

This rearrangement joins TRBV15 to TRBJ2-7; D gene unclear. CDR3 length: 15 amino acids. From germline, CDR1 is LNHNV and CDR2 YYDKDF (reference sequence). The germline V and J ends were trimmed by 0 bases and 5 bases, with 14 bases remaining between them. The CDR3 loop is CATSRDALQVHEQYF. In nucleotides, the CDR3 is TGTGCCACCAGCAGAGATGCGTTGCAGGTCCACGAGCAGTACTTC.

This clonotype appeared a few times. The chain carries TRBV9 and TRBJ2-3, with 9 bases lining up with TRBD2. With V trimmed by 4 bases and J by 1 base, 19 bases remained unmatched. CDR1 and CDR2 (germline): SGDLS, YYNGEE. This CDR3 has 20 residues. The CDR3 spells CASSPQSGWGGGAGTDTQYF. CDR3 sequence (DNA): TGTGCCAGCAGCCCCCAAAGTGGATGGGGCGGGGGGGCTGGCACAGATACGCAGTATTTT.

Note on this clonotype: The junction and the germline gene differ at one end; a read error may be behind it. The chain is built from TRBV5-1 and TRBJ2-2, with D uncertain. This CDR3 region has 13 residues. In germline, CDR1 is SGHRS, CDR2 YFSETQ. The CDR3 nucleotides are TGCGCCAGCAGATTGGGTCAGGCCGGGGAGCTGTTTTTT. Its protein product is CASRLGQAGELFF.

This clonotype was seen only a few times. The chain couples TRBV24-1 to TRBJ2-2, with 8 bases fitting TRBD1. V dropped 5 bases and J dropped 0; count of bases not matched to a gene: 4. CDR1 is KGHDR and CDR2 is SFDVKD in the germline V gene. The CDR3 has 16 amino acids. The DNA of the CDR3 is TGTGCCACCAGTGGAACAGGGGGAGCGAACACCGGGGAGCTGTTTTTT. Translated, it gives CATSGTGGANTGELFF.

This clonotype was counted ten times or more. CDR3 DNA: TGCAGTGCCAGTAGAGGAGGGTGGTACGAGCAGTACTTC. Protein sequence: CSASRGGWYEQYF. The chain joins TRBV20-1 to TRBJ2-7; tentatively, D is TRBD2 (6 bases). Germline V gives CDR1 DFQATT, CDR2 SNEGSKA (reference sequence). CDR3 size: 13 residues. Trimming stripped 6 bases from V and 4 bases from J, with 16 bases between.

The rearrangement joins TRBV20-1 to TRBJ1-4; possibly TRBD1 for D (6 bases). The CDR3 is 10 residues long. Germline CDR1 and CDR2: DFQATT and SNEGSKA (reference sequence). This CDR3 is CGTGRAKLFF. The CDR3 DNA is TGCGGTACAGGGAGGGCAAAACTGTTTTTT.

This chain links TRBV2 with TRBJ2-1; the D gene could be TRBD1 or TRBD2 (6 bases each). The ends were cut back, 3 bases at V and 8 bases at J, with 32 bases in the middle. The germline V gene encodes CDR1 SNHLY and CDR2 FYNNEI. The CDR3 has 20 amino acids. The CDR3 DNA reads TGTGCCAGCAGTGAGGAGGGCAGGGGATCTAGCGCACCTGGCCCAGATGAGCAGTTCTTC. It yields the protein CASSEEGRGSSAPGPDEQFF.